Presented here are 14 T cell receptor beta chains from one specimen sequenced in a study of OX40 agonist ivuxolimab in advanced cancers. Here immunoSEQ multiplex PCR was the method, and the copy in TCRdb shows in-frame clones only, minus some. The repertoire holds 65,000 or so clones, with 70% to 90% as singletons. The source was CD4+ or CD8+ T cells sorted from blood, collected in a trial of the OX40 agonist ivuxolimab. The origin of the receptors is an adult with an advanced solid tumor such as melanoma, head and neck, liver or kidney cancer.

This chain uses TRBV19 with TRBJ2-6; D unclear. The CDR3 has 18 residues. V lost 5 bases to trimming and J lost 2 bases, with 19 bases between them. Germline V gene sequence: CDR1 LNHDA, CDR2 SQIVND (reference sequence). DNA for the CDR3: TGTGCCAGTAGTTCAAGGAACTTTCTTATACCTGGGGCCAACGTCCTGACTTTC. Encoded protein: CASSSRNFLIPGANVLTF.

The gene calls are TRBV19 and TRBJ1-4; D not certain. Trimming removed 6 bases at V and 5 bases at J, with 19 bases between. This CDR3 has 16 residues. CDR1 is LNHDA, CDR2 SQIVND, per germline (reference sequence). The CDR3 DNA follows: TGTGCCAGTAGCCCGCTGACCACCCGCCAAAATGAAAAACTGTTTTTT. Amino acids: CASSPLTTRQNEKLFF.

V usage is TRBV7-3 and J usage is TRBJ2-1; 9 bases agree with TRBD2. The germline gives CDR1 SGHTA, CDR2 FQGTGA. Germline trimming cut 3 bases from V and 8 bases from J; bases unmatched to any gene: 8. The CDR3 spans 15 residues. The CDR3 nucleotides read TGTGCCAGCAGCTTGACTGGCGGGAGGGGCGATGAGCAGTTCTTC. Amino acid sequence: CASSLTGGRGDEQFF.

The rearrangement links TRBV7-2 to TRBJ2-1, with a weak D call TRBD2 (6 bases). The CDR3 has 14 amino acids. CDR1 and CDR2 (germline): SGHTA, FQGNSA. V lost 0 bases and J lost 5, with 8 bases in between. The CDR3 sequence: CASSLAGGHNEQFF. The CDR3 bases are TGTGCCAGCAGCTTAGCGGGAGGTCACAATGAGCAGTTCTTC.

The V gene is TRBV14, the J gene TRBJ2-1; D is undetermined. V was pared by 5 bases and J by 4 bases, with 3 bases between. The CDR3 is 11 residues long. Germline V gene sequence: CDR1 SGHDN, CDR2 FVKESK. CDR3 DNA sequence: TGTGCCAGCAGCGCTTACAATGAGCAGTTCTTC. Protein: CASSAYNEQFF.

Concerning this clone: Other DNA sequences within the sample encode an identical CDR3. The chain couples TRBV28 to TRBJ2-7; D gene ambiguous. Trimming removed 5 bases at V and 9 bases at J, with 11 bases between. CDR3 size: 11 residues. Germline V gene data show CDR1 as MDHEN and CDR2 as SYDVKM. CDR3 loop: CASSPDSRQYF. CDR3 nucleotide sequence: TGTGCCAGCAGTCCAGACTCCAGGCAGTACTTC.

The chain combines TRBV6-5 with TRBJ2-5; a possible D gene is TRBD2 (7 bases). Judging by the DNA end, TRBJ2-7 fits better; the J call may be wrong. This CDR3 is 14 amino acids long. The germline gives CDR1 MNHEY, CDR2 SVGAGI. DNA for the CDR3: TGTGCCAGCAGCAACAGGGAGGGGGACTACGAGCAGTACTTC. It is translated as CASSNREGDYEQYF.

The genes are TRBV10-1 and TRBJ2-5; 7 bases match TRBD1. This CDR3 is 14 amino acids long. Per germline, CDR1 WNHNN and CDR2 SYGVQD (reference sequence). The V gene end was trimmed by 5 bases and the J gene end by 5 bases; junction bases not matched to a gene: 8. The CDR3 sequence: CASSPTGDEETQYF. CDR3 DNA: TGCGCCAGCAGTCCAACAGGGGATGAGGAGACCCAGTACTTC.

The V gene is TRBV28, the J gene TRBJ2-7; 7 bases are a match to TRBD2. CDR3 length: 16 residues. Looked up from germline, CDR1 is MDHEN and CDR2 is SYDVKM. V lost 7 bases to trimming and J lost 3 bases; unmatched junction nucleotides: 15. The CDR3 region is CASTAEGLAVYYEQYF. The DNA for the CDR3 is TGTGCCAGCACTGCCGAGGGGCTAGCGGTTTACTACGAGCAGTACTTC.

This sequence joins TRBV11-1 and TRBJ1-1; no firm D call. Germline-derived CDR1 and CDR2 are SGHAT and FQDESV (reference sequence). The V end lost 2 bases, the J end lost 0 bases, and 7 bases lay between the germline ends. The CDR3 is 14 residues long. CDR3 amino acids: CASSLSGMNTEAFF. For the CDR3, the DNA is TGTGCCAGCAGCTTATCCGGGATGAACACTGAAGCTTTCTTT.

The V call is TRBV9, the J call TRBJ2-3; TRBD1 matches at 8 bases. V lost 0 bases to trimming and J lost 4 bases; unmatched junction nucleotides: 4. CDR3 length: 15 amino acids. Germline V gives CDR1 SGDLS, CDR2 YYNGEE. CDR3 in amino acids: CASSVVTGGSDTQYF. CDR3 bases: TGTGCCAGCAGCGTAGTCACAGGGGGATCAGATACGCAGTATTTT.

This chain connects TRBV28 to TRBJ1-1, with D uncertain. Germline assignment: CDR1 MDHEN and CDR2 SYDVKM. The CDR3 is 12 residues long. Between the trimmed V and J ends, which lost 6 bases and 1 base, there was a span of 6 bases. CDR3 amino acids: CASRAANTEAFF. The CDR3 region has the DNA TGTGCCAGCAGAGCCGCGAACACTGAAGCTTTCTTT.

The J gene is TRBJ2-5, the V gene TRBV30; D ambiguous. The CDR3 loop spans 13 amino acids. Germline V gives CDR1 GTSNPN, CDR2 SVGIG (reference sequence). Between the trimmed V and J ends, which lost 1 base and 7 bases, there was a span of 13 bases. Written as DNA, the CDR3 is TGTGCCTGGAGTGAAATGGGGTATAGGACCCAGTACTTC. Protein sequence: CAWSEMGYRTQYF. The complete variable domain, with remaining parts taken from reference TRBV30 and TRBJ2-5, reads SQTIHQWPATLVQPVGSPLSLECTVEGTSNPNLYWYRQAAGRGLQLLFYSVGIGQISSEVPQNLSASRPQDRQFILSSKKLLLSDSGFYLCAWSEMGYRTQYFGPGTRLLVL.

This clone was detected only a few times. The genes are TRBV6-4 and TRBJ2-1, with D unresolved. Germline V gene data show CDR1 as MRHNA and CDR2 as SNTAGT. The CDR3 length is 13 residues. The germline V and J ends were trimmed by 2 bases and 8 bases, with 10 bases remaining between them. CDR3 nucleotide sequence: TGTGCCAGCAGTGACGGGGATTTCCATGAGCAGTTCTTC. Translating gives CASSDGDFHEQFF.